Listed below are T cell receptor beta chains from one sample, sequenced in a study of cytomegalovirus exposure and HLA in healthy donors. The repertoire was sequenced with immunoSEQ multiplex PCR; TCRdb's copy has only in-frame clones and lacks some. The profile shows more than 100,000 clones, roughly three fifths of them singletons. The specimen sequenced was PBMCs. The receptors shown here come from a woman aged 40 to 50 in good health and CMV-seropositive. Each CDR3 is given with its conserved first and last residue. D genes are given only for firm matches. Expanded clones get a size class; other rows say once, few or many, or leave the size out.

j_call | clone_size | v_call | d_call | cdr3_aa | cdr3_nt
TRBJ2-1 | once | TRBV6-1 | TRBD2 | CASSEVGSGAFNEQFF | TGTGCCAGCAGTGAGGTCGGTAGCGGGGCTTTCAATGAGCAGTTCTTC
TRBJ2-1 | medium-sized | TRBV4-2 | TRBD2 | CASSQDETSGHNEQFF | TGTGCCAGCAGCCAAGATGAGACTAGCGGTCACAATGAGCAGTTCTTC
TRBJ2-2 | - | TRBV19 | TRBD2 | CASRNTIPGLAGGAGELFF | TGTGCCAGTAGAAACACCATTCCGGGACTAGCGGGGGGGGCCGGGGAGCTGTTTTTT
TRBJ1-5 | few | TRBV19 | TRBD1 | CASSIEAGGAIVMGQPQHF | TGTGCCAGTAGTATAGAGGCAGGGGGCGCGATCGTTATGGGTCAGCCCCAGCATTTT
TRBJ1-3 | - | TRBV5-4 | TRBD1 | CASSLDEGQGGNTIYF | TGTGCCAGCAGCTTGGACGAGGGACAGGGAGGAAACACCATATATTTT
TRBJ2-7 | - | TRBV13 | - | CASSRRGSPNREQYF | TGTGCCAGCAGCCGAAGGGGATCTCCTAACCGGGAGCAGTACTTC
TRBJ2-2 | - | TRBV6-1 | TRBD2 | CASSQTSGTGELFF | TGTGCCAGCAGCCAAACTAGCGGTACCGGGGAGCTGTTTTTT
TRBJ1-1 | - | TRBV7-9 | - | CASSLVSGNTEAFF | TGTGCCAGCAGCTTAGTTTCCGGGAACACTGAAGCTTTCTTT
TRBJ1-1 | - | TRBV6-1 | - | CASSRSWGEGEAFF | TGTGCCAGCAGTAGGTCCTGGGGGGAGGGCGAAGCTTTCTTT
TRBJ2-7 | - | TRBV2 | - | CASRQDASYEQYF | TGTGCCAGCAGACAGGATGCCTCCTACGAGCAGTACTTC
TRBJ1-4 | - | TRBV29-1 | - | CTAGAGPNEKLFF | TGCACCGCTGGGGCAGGGCCTAATGAAAAACTGTTTTTT
TRBJ2-7 | - | TRBV6-5 | - | CASSNGGTREQYF | TGTGCCAGCAGCAACGGAGGGACGCGGGAGCAGTACTTC
TRBJ2-7 | - | TRBV5-1 | TRBD1 | CASSWGTDYEQYF | TGCGCCAGCAGCTGGGGGACAGACTACGAGCAGTACTTC
TRBJ1-2 | few | TRBV29-1 | TRBD1 | CSVPTGPTGYTF | TGCAGCGTTCCGACAGGGCCCACTGGCTACACCTTC
TRBJ1-4 | - | TRBV5-1 | TRBD1 | CASSQVPGQGGEKLFF | TGCGCCAGCAGCCAAGTACCGGGACAGGGAGGAGAAAAACTGTTTTTT
TRBJ2-3 | once | TRBV6-1 | TRBD2 | CASSRLAGGLDTQYF | TGTGCCAGCAGCAGACTAGCGGGGGGGCTAGATACGCAGTATTTT
TRBJ2-7 | - | TRBV29-1 | TRBD1 | CSVARDRGHEQYF | TGCAGCGTTGCCCGGGACAGGGGCCACGAGCAGTACTTC
TRBJ2-1 | - | TRBV15 | TRBD2 | CATSRDSLLANEQFF | TGTGCCACCAGCAGAGATTCTTTACTAGCGAATGAGCAGTTCTTC
TRBJ2-6 | few | TRBV19 | - | CASSTGAGANVLTF | TGTGCCAGTAGCACGGGGGCTGGGGCCAACGTCCTGACTTTC
TRBJ1-2 | - | TRBV7-8 | TRBD1 | CASSLDRGHGYTF | TGTGCCAGCAGCTTAGACAGGGGGCATGGCTACACCTTC
TRBJ2-7 | once | TRBV6-1 | - | CARPWTGPDYEQYF | TGTGCCAGGCCTTGGACTGGTCCAGACTACGAGCAGTACTTC
TRBJ2-7 | - | TRBV6-1 | TRBD2 | CASRTSGRIGEQYF | TGTGCCAGCCGGACTAGCGGGAGGATTGGCGAGCAGTACTTC
TRBJ2-7 | - | TRBV7-9 | - | CASTSNRAGNSYEQYF | TGTGCCAGCACTTCCAATAGGGCAGGGAACTCCTACGAGCAGTACTTC
TRBJ2-2 | - | TRBV5-4 | - | CASSWGTGGYTGELFF | TGTGCCAGCAGTTGGGGAACGGGGGGCTACACCGGGGAGCTGTTTTTT
TRBJ1-1 | - | TRBV19 | - | CASSVYFSMNTEAFF | TGTGCCAGTAGTGTCTATTTTTCAATGAACACTGAAGCTTTCTTT
TRBJ2-7 | - | TRBV5-1 | - | CASSQGLPTYEQYF | TGCGCCAGCAGCCAGGGCCTCCCCACCTACGAGCAGTACTTC
TRBJ2-1 | - | TRBV5-1 | TRBD2 | CASSVLPSGGDNEQFF | TGCGCCAGCAGCGTACTCCCTAGCGGGGGGGACAATGAGCAGTTCTTC
TRBJ2-7 | - | TRBV6-5 | - | CASNGGWAPYEQYF | TGTGCCAGCAACGGAGGGTGGGCCCCCTACGAGCAGTACTTC
TRBJ1-1 | - | TRBV19 | - | CASSIDRDIPNTEAFF | TGTGCCAGTAGTATAGACCGGGACATCCCGAACACTGAAGCTTTCTTT